This TCR beta chain was sequenced during a study of identical twins. Regarding the study as a whole: Sequences that were out-of-frame, alpha and twin-shared displayed an excess of low generation probability. Insertion counts were lower in abundant cord blood beta clonotypes, a trend that memory repertoires did not show.

A universal primer site came from template switching; cDNA carried unique molecular identifiers. Using its own MiXCR run on the 5' RACE reads, TCRdb lists one record per CDR3 protein. This sample yields about 240,000 distinct CDR3 sequences, of which about an eighth are seen a single time; under 4.5% belongs to the top ten. V dropped 4 bases and J dropped 2 bases, with 18 bases sitting between them. Germline V lookup: CDR1 SEHNR, CDR2 FQNEAQ (reference sequence). CDR3 size: 16 residues. Points on this clonotype: Its antigen is unidentified.

These same data were also listed under a study on yellow fever vaccine responses in identical twins.

This receptor was identified in a woman in her late teens or twenties in good health. The specimen was memory (CD45RO+) T cells sorted from blood. The V and J genes are TRBV7-9 and TRBJ2-7, with D possibly being TRBD2 (5 bases). The CDR3 loop reads CASSSRGERSTYEQYF. The CDR3, as DNA: TGTGCCAGCAGCTCCCGGGGAGAGCGGAGCACCTACGAGCAGTACTTC.